The 19 T cell receptor beta chains given below trace back to one sample, sequenced in a study of blood T cells in healthy people across ages. Together with a sample-barcoded 5' primer, a J-beta primer mix was included in a second PCR lasting about 6 to 11 cycles. Each CDR3 protein is one row after TCRdb ran MiXCR on the 5' RACE reads. The table shows 1.6 million or so distinct CDR3 sequences, with about 31% occurring only once. What was sequenced was blood. The receptors originated from a woman in her thirties in good health.

The chain joins TRBV20-1 to TRBJ2-3; 8 nucleotides align to TRBD2. The J segment lost 1 base and the V segment lost 0 bases, leaving 3 bases of the junction unmatched. Looked up from germline, CDR1 is DFQATT and CDR2 is SNEGSKA (reference sequence). The CDR3 contains 15 residues. CDR3 sequence: CSARDGRGGTDTQYF. The CDR3 DNA is TGCAGTGCTAGAGATGGGCGGGGGGGCACAGATACGCAGTATTTT.

This clonotype was counted only a few times. The chain is built from TRBV27 and TRBJ2-5, with 11 bases lining up with TRBD2. Germline V lookup: CDR1 MNHEY, CDR2 SMNVEV (reference sequence). The junction had 3 bases not matched to a gene; V was cut back by 6 bases and J by 0 bases. The CDR3 is 15 residues long. The CDR3 nucleotides are TGTGCCAGCAGACTAGCGGGAGAGAACCAAGAGACCCAGTACTTC. This gives the protein CASRLAGENQETQYF.

A remark on this clonotype: This could be a read error, since a much larger clone is one nucleotide away. V is TRBV7-9 and J is TRBJ2-7; D is unresolved. The length of the CDR3 is 12 residues. Germline-derived CDR1 and CDR2 are SEHNR and FQNEAQ (reference sequence). V shed 1 base and J shed 3 bases, with 4 bases lying between them. The DNA for the CDR3 is TGTGCCAGCAGCTTAGAGCGCTACGAGCAGTACTTC. Protein sequence: CASSLERYEQYF. Variable domain in full (rest from reference TRBV7-9 and TRBJ2-7): DTGVSQNPRHKITKRGQNVTFRCDPISEHNRLYWYRQTLGQGPEFLTYFQNEAQLEKSRLLSDRFSAERPKGSFSTLEIQRTEQGDSAMYLCASSLERYEQYFGPGTRLTVT.

Comments on this clonotype: Because the CDR3 is missing its conserved closing phenylalanine or tryptophan, this is likely a read error. The rearrangement joins TRBV7-9 to TRBJ2-3; D is ambiguous. V was trimmed by 2 bases and J by 8 bases, leaving 5 bases between them. Germline CDR1 reads SEHNR; CDR2 reads FQNEAQ (reference sequence). The CDR3 totals 11 residues. The DNA of the CDR3 is TGTGCCAGCAGCTTATTCGGTACGCAGTATCTT. Residues: CASSLFGTQYL.

This clonotype was counted only a few times. The chain links TRBV20-1 to TRBJ2-3; no reliable D call. CDR1 and CDR2 from the germline V gene are DFQATT and SNEGSKA (reference sequence). V lost 7 bases and J 3 bases, leaving 11 bases between the germline ends. The CDR3 extends over 12 amino acids. CDR3 in amino acids: CSVVGPTDTQYF. The DNA of the CDR3 is TGCAGTGTTGTCGGGCCAACAGATACGCAGTATTTT.

About this clonotype: A clone one base away is much larger, so this may be a read error. The rearrangement uses TRBV6-2 or TRBV6-3 and TRBJ2-1; the D is unclear. The CDR3 totals 11 residues. The germline V gene has CDR1 MNHEY and CDR2 SVGEGT. Here the CDR3 reads CAGSPLFEQFF. The CDR3 nucleotides are TGTGCCGGCAGTCCCCTCTTTGAGCAGTTCTTC.

The chain combines TRBV6-6 with TRBJ2-1; 11 nucleotides agree with TRBD1. The junction had 13 bases not matched to a gene; V was cut back by 5 bases and J by 7 bases. Looked up from germline, CDR1 is MNHNY and CDR2 is SVGAGI (reference sequence). The CDR3 consists of 17 residues. The CDR3 bases are TGTGCCAGCAGTCGACACCCGGGACAGGGGGGGCGTAATGAGCAGTTCTTC. Amino acids: CASSRHPGQGGRNEQFF.

This clonotype was observed at least ten times. The chain has TRBV20-1 and TRBJ1-2; the D gene is possibly TRBD1 (5 bases). The CDR3 covers 14 residues. V was shortened by 4 bases and J by 4 bases, with 16 bases between the two germline ends. Germline V lookup: CDR1 DFQATT, CDR2 SNEGSKA (reference sequence). CDR3 sequence (DNA): TGCAGTGCTACCGTCCAGGGAGTCCTCTATGGCTACACCTTC. Encoded protein: CSATVQGVLYGYTF.

This clonotype was counted at least ten times. The J gene is TRBJ2-3, the V gene TRBV4-1; tentative D call: TRBD2 (5 bases). The CDR3 is made up of 16 amino acids. Germline V CDR1 and CDR2: MGHRA, YSYEKL. With 1 base removed from V and 2 bases from J, the gap between germline ends came to 13 bases. In nucleotides, the CDR3 is TGCGCCAGCAGCCAAGCTTCGGGCGGGTCCACAGATACGCAGTATTTT. Translation: CASSQASGGSTDTQYF.

This clonotype was observed a handful of times. The chain links TRBV20-1 to TRBJ2-1; weak D call: TRBD2 (5 bases). The V and J ends lost 6 bases and 0 bases respectively, with 15 bases between them. This CDR3 has 15 residues. The V gene's germline CDR1 is DFQATT and CDR2 SNEGSKA (reference sequence). The CDR3 here is CSAARSGSSYNEQFF. The CDR3 nucleotides are TGCAGTGCCGCGCGGTCTGGGAGCTCCTACAATGAGCAGTTCTTC.

The table lists this clonotype with a few counts. The rearrangement joins TRBV15 to TRBJ2-6, with 7 bases identical to TRBD1. Germline V gene sequence: CDR1 LNHNV, CDR2 YYDKDF (reference sequence). With V trimmed by 1 base and J by 4 bases, 13 bases remained unmatched. This CDR3 spans 19 amino acids. CDR3 amino acids: CATSRGVVIGTAGANVLTF. CDR3 bases: TGTGCCACCAGCAGAGGGGTGGTGATCGGGACAGCAGGGGCCAACGTCCTGACTTTC. Full variable domain (rest looked up from reference TRBV15 and TRBJ2-6): DAMVIQNPRYQVTQFGKPVTLSCSQTLNHNVMYWYQQKSSQAPKLLFHYYDKDFNNEADTPDNFQSRRPNTSFCFLDIRSPGLGDTAMYLCATSRGVVIGTAGANVLTFGAGSRLTVL.

The table lists this clonotype with a few counts. The J gene is TRBJ1-6, the V gene TRBV27; D ambiguous. The CDR3 has 15 residues. V was cut by 0 bases and J by 6 bases, with 9 bases left in between. Germline loops: CDR1 MNHEY, CDR2 SMNVEV (reference sequence). CDR3 DNA: TGTGCCAGCAGTTTATCGGTGGACGGTAATTCACCCCTCCACTTT. Its protein is CASSLSVDGNSPLHF.

V is TRBV7-9 and J is TRBJ2-7, with TRBD2 matching over 8 bases. The germline CDR1 and CDR2 sequences are SEHNR and FQNEAQ (reference sequence). This CDR3 comprises 15 residues. V was clipped by 0 bases and J by 3 bases; unmatched bases: 4. The CDR3: CASSLAGGGFYEQYF. CDR3 DNA: TGTGCCAGCAGCTTAGCCGGGGGGGGTTTCTACGAGCAGTACTTC.

In its sample, this clonotype was seen a few times. The junction and the germline gene differ at one end; a read error may be behind it. V and J are TRBV18 and TRBJ2-1; possible D gene TRBD1, 6 bases. The CDR3 is 14 residues long. Germline loops: CDR1 KGHSH, CDR2 LQKENI. Written as DNA, the CDR3 is TGTGCCAGCACATGGACAGCACTTTACAATGGGCAGTTCTTC. This encodes CASTWTALYNGQFF.

The J gene is TRBJ2-3, the V gene TRBV5-6, with D tentatively TRBD2 (6 bases). Germline V gene sequence: CDR1 SGHDT, CDR2 YYEEEE. V shed 4 bases and J shed 2 bases, with 17 bases lying between them. The CDR3 spans 16 residues. CDR3 in amino acids: CASSRPSGDPTDTQYF. The DNA of the CDR3 is TGTGCCAGCAGCCGACCGTCGGGGGACCCCACAGATACGCAGTATTTT.

The rearrangement links TRBV25-1 to TRBJ1-2; D gene ambiguous. The length of the CDR3 is 12 residues. CDR1 MGHDK and CDR2 SYGVNS come from the germline V gene. V lost 5 bases and J 4 bases, leaving 8 bases between the germline ends. The CDR3 is CASSRETYGYTF. In DNA form, the CDR3 reads TGTGCCAGCAGTCGGGAAACCTATGGCTACACCTTC.

This clonotype was seen a few times. The chain employs TRBV4-1 and TRBJ2-2, with 10 bases aligning to TRBD2. V was clipped by 3 bases and J by 5 bases; unmatched bases: 6. The CDR3 spans 16 residues. Per the germline V gene, CDR1 is MGHRA and CDR2 is YSYEKL. CDR3: CASSHILAGDTGELFF. DNA for the CDR3: TGCGCCAGCAGCCATATCCTAGCGGGAGATACCGGGGAGCTGTTTTTT.

The chain uses TRBV27 and TRBJ2-1; 14 bases are shared with TRBD2. The trim removed 8 bases at V and 10 bases at J, leaving 4 bases unmatched. The CDR3 has 13 residues. Looked up from germline, CDR1 is MNHEY and CDR2 is SMNVEV (reference sequence). The CDR3 is CASATSGRGEQFF. In DNA form, the CDR3 reads TGTGCCAGCGCGACTAGCGGGAGGGGGGAGCAGTTCTTC.

In this sample, this clonotype turned up a few times. The chain joins TRBV28 to TRBJ2-7, with 8 bases matching TRBD1. The CDR3 is 15 amino acids. The V and J ends lost 3 bases and 6 bases, in that order; junction bases with no gene match: 10. The V gene's germline CDR1 is MDHEN and CDR2 SYDVKM. CDR3 in amino acids: CASSFVDRGEGEQYF. Written as DNA, the CDR3 is TGTGCCAGCAGTTTCGTCGACAGGGGCGAAGGCGAGCAGTACTTC.